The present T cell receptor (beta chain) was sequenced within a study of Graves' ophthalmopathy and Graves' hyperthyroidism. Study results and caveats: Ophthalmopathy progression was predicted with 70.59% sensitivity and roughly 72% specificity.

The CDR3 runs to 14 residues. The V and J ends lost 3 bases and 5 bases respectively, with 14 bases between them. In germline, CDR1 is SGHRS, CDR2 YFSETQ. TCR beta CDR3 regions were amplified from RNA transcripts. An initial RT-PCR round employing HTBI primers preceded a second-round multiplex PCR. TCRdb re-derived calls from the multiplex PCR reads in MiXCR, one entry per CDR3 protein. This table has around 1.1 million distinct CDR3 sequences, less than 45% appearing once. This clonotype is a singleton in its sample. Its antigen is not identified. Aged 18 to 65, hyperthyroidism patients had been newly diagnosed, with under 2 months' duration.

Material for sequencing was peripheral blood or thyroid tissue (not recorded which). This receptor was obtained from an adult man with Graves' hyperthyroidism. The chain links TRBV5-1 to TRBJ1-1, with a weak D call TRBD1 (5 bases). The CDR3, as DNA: TGCGCCAGCAGCTGGGGCGGAGAAGGAACTGAAGCTTTCTTT. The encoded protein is CASSWGGEGTEAFF.